This TCR beta chain emerged from a study of cytomegalovirus exposure and HLA in healthy donors. 13 Jbeta primers and 60 Vbeta primers were used for the PCR. The table came from immunoSEQ multiplex PCR; TCRdb's copy has only in-frame clones and leaves some out. The table has some 94,000 clones, nearly 70% seen once. This CDR3 region has 14 residues. Germline V gene lookup returns CDR1 MNHNY and CDR2 SVGAGI (reference sequence). Trimming at V came to 4 bases and at J to 4 bases, leaving 5 bases not matched to a gene. Material: PBMCs. This clonotype was obtained from a man aged 45-60 years in good health and CMV-seronegative. This sequence joins TRBV6-6 and TRBJ1-1; 8 bases are a match to TRBD1. The CDR3 nucleotides are TGTGCCAGCAGTTCCCAAGGACAGGGCACTGAAGCTTTCTTT. This encodes CASSSQGQGTEAFF.